This TCR beta chain was documented in a study of identical twins. This clonotype was seen a few times. Each CDR3 protein gets one entry after TCRdb re-called the 5' RACE reads with MiXCR. The table has fewer than 900,000 distinct CDR3 sequences, 15% to 20% seen once; the top ten hold around 13%. The CDR3 spans 11 residues. CDR1 is SGHRS and CDR2 is YFSETQ in the germline V gene. V lost 0 bases to trimming and J lost 9 bases, with 6 bases between them. These data also formed part of another study, on T cells expressing NK-cell markers. That report adds: Sequencing of TCR beta repertoires drew on sorted CD3+CD56+NKG2C+, CD3+CD56+NKG2C- and CD3+CD56-NKG2C+ T cells.

This TCR came from a woman between 18 and 30 years old in good health. The chain combines TRBV5-1 with TRBJ1-1; D not resolved. The sample was PBMCs. The CDR3 DNA sequence: TGCGCCAGCAGCTTGGACGGTCAAGCTTTCTTT. It is translated as CASSLDGQAFF.